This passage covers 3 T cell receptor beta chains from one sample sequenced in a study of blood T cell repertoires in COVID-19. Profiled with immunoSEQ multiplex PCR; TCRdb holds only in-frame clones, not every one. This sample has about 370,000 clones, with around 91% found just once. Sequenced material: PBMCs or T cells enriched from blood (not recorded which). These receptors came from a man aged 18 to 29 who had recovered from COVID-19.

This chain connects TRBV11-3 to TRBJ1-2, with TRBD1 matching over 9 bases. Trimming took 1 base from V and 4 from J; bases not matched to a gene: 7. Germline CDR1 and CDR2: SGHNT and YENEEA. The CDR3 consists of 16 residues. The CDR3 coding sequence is TGTGCCAGCAGCTTAGGGTGGGACAGGGAGGGCTATGGCTACACCTTC. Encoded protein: CASSLGWDREGYGYTF.

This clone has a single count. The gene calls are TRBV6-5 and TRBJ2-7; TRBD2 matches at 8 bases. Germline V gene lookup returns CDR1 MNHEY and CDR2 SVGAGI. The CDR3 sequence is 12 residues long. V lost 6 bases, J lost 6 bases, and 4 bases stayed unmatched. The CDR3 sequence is CASRPGGGEQYF. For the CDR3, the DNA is TGTGCCAGCAGACCCGGGGGGGGCGAGCAGTACTTC.

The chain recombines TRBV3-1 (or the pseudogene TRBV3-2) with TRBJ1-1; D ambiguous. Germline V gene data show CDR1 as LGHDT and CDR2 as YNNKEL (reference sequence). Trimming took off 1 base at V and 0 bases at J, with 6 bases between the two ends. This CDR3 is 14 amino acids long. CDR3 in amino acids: CASSQVELNTEAFF. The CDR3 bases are TGTGCCAGCAGCCAAGTTGAGCTGAACACTGAAGCTTTCTTT.